The next 16 T cell receptor beta chains were all read from a single sample in a study of cytomegalovirus exposure and HLA in healthy donors. PCR used 60 Vbeta primers and 13 Jbeta primers. Method: immunoSEQ multiplex PCR; TCRdb's copy keeps in-frame clones and lacks some. Of about 120,000 clones listed, 15% to 20% were seen once; the top ten hold roughly 2.7%. Sequencing was done on a sample of PBMCs. The receptors here all came from a female donor in good health and CMV-seropositive.

The rearrangement uses TRBV6-6 and TRBJ1-2, with 8 positions matching TRBD1. V was pared by 0 bases and J by 3 bases, with 6 bases of the junction left unmatched. Germline lookup yields CDR1 MNHNY and CDR2 SVGAGI (reference sequence). This CDR3 contains 16 residues. The CDR3 loop is CASSYSGRGLDYGYTF. The CDR3 coding sequence is TGTGCCAGCAGTTACTCCGGCAGGGGGCTAGACTATGGCTACACCTTC.

This clone was seen repeatedly, ten times or more. This chain connects TRBV4-1 to TRBJ2-1; the match to TRBD2 covers 7 bases. CDR3 length: 17 residues. V lost 4 bases, J lost 1 base, and 10 bases stayed unmatched. CDR1 and CDR2 (germline): MGHRA, YSYEKL. CDR3 loop: CASSRGGLVVSYNEQFF. The CDR3 DNA sequence: TGCGCCAGCAGCCGAGGAGGACTAGTTGTGTCCTACAATGAGCAGTTCTTC.

The table lists this clone with a few counts. This chain connects TRBV7-2 to TRBJ1-5; possibly TRBD1 for D (6 bases). Germline CDR1 SGHTA, CDR2 FQGNSA. The V gene lost 4 bases and the J gene lost 0 bases, with 13 bases spanning the gap. CDR3 length equals 16 residues. The CDR3 region has the DNA TGTGCCAGCAGCTCCACAGGGATCTATAGCAATCAGCCCCAGCATTTT. Residues: CASSSTGIYSNQPQHF.

V and J are TRBV4-3 and TRBJ1-6; D is unclear. V lost 0 bases and J lost 7, with 16 bases in between. There are 17 residues in the CDR3. The germline V gene encodes CDR1 LGHNA and CDR2 YSLEER. Written as DNA, the CDR3 is TGCGCCAGCAGCCAAGATCCTCCGGGGTCGAGAAATTCACCCCTCCACTTT. Its protein product is CASSQDPPGSRNSPLHF.

This clone has only one observation. The V and J genes are TRBV9 and TRBJ1-6; D remains unclear. The CDR3 is 18 amino acids. Between the trimmed V and J ends, which lost 4 bases and 0 bases, there was a span of 17 bases. Germline V gene sequence: CDR1 SGDLS, CDR2 YYNGEE. In DNA, the CDR3 is TGTGCCAGCAGCCCCCGGGATGGGCGGAGCTCCTATAATTCACCCCTCCACTTT. It codes for CASSPRDGRSSYNSPLHF.

This clone was recorded a few times. The chain links TRBV27 to TRBJ1-2; 11 bases line up with TRBD1. This CDR3 is built from 13 residues. V was clipped by 8 bases and J by 4 bases; unmatched bases: 3. Germline loops: CDR1 MNHEY, CDR2 SMNVEV (reference sequence). DNA of the CDR3: TGTGCCAGCGGACAGGGGGCATCCTATGGCTACACCTTC. It yields the protein CASGQGASYGYTF.

The genes are TRBV5-4 and TRBJ2-1, with 9 positions matching TRBD2. This CDR3 region has 16 residues. Germline lookup yields CDR1 SGHNT and CDR2 YYREEE (reference sequence). Unmatched junction bases numbered 6, after V lost 0 bases and J lost 5 bases. The CDR3 DNA reads as TGTGCCAGCAGCTTGGCTAGCGGGGCCCGGGACAATGAGCAGTTCTTC. Translating gives CASSLASGARDNEQFF.

There are a few counts of this clone. The rearrangement links TRBV27 to TRBJ2-5; tentative D call: TRBD2 (5 bases). V lost 3 bases and J 10 bases, leaving 15 bases between the germline ends. From germline, CDR1 is MNHEY and CDR2 SMNVEV (reference sequence). This CDR3 spans 13 amino acids. The CDR3 region is CASSFGNRDHQYF. In nucleotides, the CDR3 is TGTGCCAGCAGTTTCGGGAATCGCGACCACCAGTACTTC.

The rearrangement uses TRBV7-3 and TRBJ1-1; D may be TRBD1 (6 bases). V lost 5 bases to trimming and J lost 1 base, with 8 bases between them. CDR1 and CDR2 (germline): SGHTA, FQGTGA. The CDR3 runs to 13 residues. Written as DNA, the CDR3 is TGTGCCAGCAGCGCGACAGGGAACACTGAAGCTTTCTTT. Amino acids: CASSATGNTEAFF.

This clone was picked up a small number of times. This rearrangement joins TRBV15 to TRBJ2-2; D remains unclear. The CDR3 consists of 14 residues. The V gene's germline CDR1 is LNHNV and CDR2 YYDKDF (reference sequence). V was cut by 6 bases and J by 7 bases, with 15 bases left in between. The CDR3 here is CATRLEGANGELFF. Written as DNA, the CDR3 is TGTGCCACCAGGCTAGAAGGTGCGAACGGGGAGCTGTTTTTT.

The chain carries TRBV7-2 and TRBJ2-3; no definite D call. This CDR3 is built from 12 residues. V was clipped by 3 bases and J by 4 bases, with 5 bases between them. The germline gives CDR1 SGHTA, CDR2 FQGNSA. This CDR3 is CASSFRADTQYF. DNA for the CDR3: TGTGCCAGCAGCTTCCGGGCAGATACGCAGTATTTT.

This rearrangement joins TRBV5-1 to TRBJ1-2; 7 nucleotides agree with TRBD1. Trimming removed 4 bases from V and 1 base from J; junction bases left unmatched: 10. CDR1 SGHRS and CDR2 YFSETQ come from the germline V gene. The length of the CDR3 is 16 residues. The CDR3 region has the DNA TGCGCCAGCAGCCCGGGGACAGTGGGAGATAACTATGGCTACACCTTC. Protein sequence: CASSPGTVGDNYGYTF. Complete variable domain (other parts from reference TRBV5-1 and TRBJ1-2): KAGVTQTPRYLIKTRGQQVTLSCSPISGHRSVSWYQQTPGQGLQFLFEYFSETQRNKGNFPGRFSGRQFSNSRSEMNVSTLELGDSALYLCASSPGTVGDNYGYTFGSGTRLTVV.

In regard to this clone: The junction does not match germline at one end; this may be a read error. V and J are TRBV6-6 and TRBJ1-5; D remains unclear. CDR1 MNHNY and CDR2 SVGAGI come from the germline V gene (reference sequence). This CDR3 region has 15 residues. The DNA of the CDR3 is TGTGTCAGCAGTTACTCGATAGCCGAGGGTCAGCCCCAGCATTTT. This sequence encodes CVSSYSIAEGQPQHF.

The gene calls are TRBV30 and TRBJ1-2; the match to TRBD1 covers 9 bases. Looked up from germline, CDR1 is GTSNPN and CDR2 is SVGIG (reference sequence). V lost 5 bases to trimming and J lost 4 bases; unmatched junction nucleotides: 11. This CDR3 region has 15 residues. Here the CDR3 DNA reads TGTGCCTGGGAACTACAGGGGGCAGGGATCTATGGCTACACCTTC. Residues: CAWELQGAGIYGYTF.

The gene calls are TRBV2 and TRBJ2-6; TRBD1 matches at 9 bases. Looked up from germline, CDR1 is SNHLY and CDR2 is FYNNEI. The junction had 14 bases not matched to a gene; V was cut back by 6 bases and J by 2 bases. CDR3 size: 19 residues. CDR3 bases: TGTGCCAGCAGGGGAGACACAGGGGGCTATTTCGCTGGGGCCAACGTCCTGACTTTC. It yields the protein CASRGDTGGYFAGANVLTF.

The V gene is TRBV2, the J gene TRBJ1-2, with 10 bases aligning to TRBD1. Germline V CDR1 and CDR2: SNHLY, FYNNEI. Losses at the gene ends were 6 bases for V and 6 bases for J; bases not matched to a gene: 10. The CDR3 totals 15 residues. The CDR3 coding sequence is TGTGCCAGCAGCCTTCAGGGACAGGGGTGGAATGGCTACACCTTC. This codes for CASSLQGQGWNGYTF.